The entry that follows covers one TCR beta chain sequence. This sample was included in a study of blood T cell repertoires in COVID-19. Background on the study: Some COVID-19 samples were acute and others convalescent; all came from the United States, Italy and Spain. T cells, B-cell-depleted T cells, or PBMCs supplied cDNA or gDNA.

Original processing notes: Nucleated cell number was recorded as an estimate derived from reference gene primer amplification. Produced via immunoSEQ multiplex PCR; TCRdb's table is partial and in-frame only. V and J calls and clone size come straight from that table; D and trimming were deduced from the DNA. This sample yields around 340,000 clones, of which just over 85% are seen a single time; 4% to 5.5% belongs to the top ten. This CDR3 spans 15 amino acids. V gave up 5 bases and J gave up 3 bases, with 14 bases separating them. The V gene's germline CDR1 is SGHRS and CDR2 YFSETQ. Participants had their cohort set by participant-reported clinical history.

This receptor was obtained from a woman aged 40 to 50 with acute COVID-19. The chain carries TRBV5-1 and TRBJ2-2; D possibly corresponds to TRBD1 (5 bases). What was sequenced was PBMCs or T cells enriched from blood (not recorded which). The CDR3, as DNA: TGCGCCAGCAGTAGGGGTGGCAGTTACACCGGGGAGCTGTTTTTT. This gives the protein CASSRGGSYTGELFF.